This entry is about one TCR beta chain. Germline V gene sequence: CDR1 SGHAT, CDR2 FQNNGV. The CDR3 runs 13 residues. V was clipped by 0 bases and J by 6 bases, with 8 bases between them. In the PCR, 60 Vbeta and 13 Jbeta primers were used. Original handling: An analysis that came later counted 73 million or so unique TCR beta chains, approximately 10 million shared. Clones were read by immunoSEQ multiplex PCR, and TCRdb kept only the in-frame ones, dropping some. V, J and clone size are taken as reported in that table, and D and trimming were inferred from the DNA itself. The sample records roughly 150,000 clones, roughly 80% being singletons. This sample is part of a study of cytomegalovirus exposure and HLA in healthy donors.

Sequencing was carried out using PBMCs. V and J are TRBV11-2 and TRBJ1-2, with TRBD1 as a possible D gene (5 bases). This TCR was sampled from a male donor in good health and CMV-seronegative. CDR3 loop: CASSLEGRDGYTF. Here the CDR3 DNA reads TGTGCCAGCAGCTTAGAGGGCAGGGATGGCTACACCTTC. The variable domain in full, completed from reference TRBV11-2 and TRBJ1-2, reads EAGVAQSPRYKIIEKRQSVAFWCNPISGHATLYWYQQILGQGPKLLIQFQNNGVVDDSQLPKDRFSAERLKGVDSTLKIQPAKLEDSAVYLCASSLEGRDGYTFGSGTRLTVV.